The 21 T cell receptor beta chains below all came from one sample that was sequenced in a study of T cell repertoires in cytomegalovirus infection. Each CDR3 protein gets one entry after TCRdb re-called the reads with MiXCR. The sample has 140,000 to 150,000 distinct CDR3 sequences, around 32% seen once. Their cognate antigens are unknown. Material: CD8+ T cells from cultured PBMCs, obtained from culture after CMV antigen stimulation. The receptors here all came from a human donor in good health (CMV status not recorded). Some clones in this sample may be carry-over from other donors' samples.

There are a few counts of this clonotype. The chain has TRBV7-8 and TRBJ2-5; 13 nucleotides line up with TRBD2. There are 16 residues in the CDR3. V shed 3 bases and J 5 bases; nucleotides not matched to a gene: 6. Germline assignment: CDR1 SGHVS and CDR2 FQNEAQ. The CDR3 DNA reads TGTGCCAGCAGCTTGAGGGGACTAGCGGGGCGGGAGACCCAGTACTTC. It translates to CASSLRGLAGRETQYF.

This clonotype was found a few times. This rearrangement joins TRBV27 to TRBJ1-6; 7 nucleotides align to TRBD1. The CDR3 contains 15 residues. Germline CDR1 MNHEY, CDR2 SMNVEV (reference sequence). Germline trimming cut 5 bases from V and 7 bases from J; bases unmatched to any gene: 8. CDR3: CASSPLPQGNSPLHF. CDR3 nucleotide sequence: TGTGCCAGCAGTCCACTCCCACAGGGGAATTCACCCCTCCACTTT.

This clonotype was detected only a few times. The chain couples TRBV7-6 to TRBJ2-1; the D gene is possibly TRBD2 (5 bases). Trimming pared 3 bases from V and 5 bases from J, leaving 11 bases between. CDR3 length: 14 amino acids. The V gene's germline CDR1 is SGHVS and CDR2 FNYEAQ. The CDR3 loop is CASSFGLAHNEQFF. CDR3 DNA sequence: TGTGCCAGCAGCTTCGGTCTAGCCCACAATGAGCAGTTCTTC.

In its sample, this clonotype was seen many times. This chain uses TRBV20-1 with TRBJ2-1; D may correspond to TRBD1 or TRBD2 (5 bases each). With 1 base removed from V and 7 bases from J, the gap between germline ends came to 14 bases. The CDR3 loop spans 14 amino acids. Germline V gene sequence: CDR1 DFQATT, CDR2 SNEGSKA (reference sequence). The CDR3 region has the DNA TGCAGTGCTAGAGTCGGGACCGATACTAATGAGCAGTTCTTC. Its translation is CSARVGTDTNEQFF.

This chain joins TRBV19 and TRBJ2-7, with TRBD2 matching 7 bases. Germline loops: CDR1 LNHDA, CDR2 SQIVND (reference sequence). The CDR3 length is 16 residues. V lost 9 bases and J lost 6; bases outside the gene matches: 20. Here the CDR3 reads CASTPDGTITRGEQYF. As DNA, the CDR3 is TGTGCCAGCACGCCGGACGGGACTATCACGAGGGGCGAGCAGTACTTC. The variable domain in full, completed from reference TRBV19 and TRBJ2-7, reads DGGITQSPKYLFRKEGQNVTLSCEQNLNHDAMYWYRQDPGQGLRLIYYSQIVNDFQKGDIAEGYSVSREKKESFPLTVTSAQKNPTAFYLCASTPDGTITRGEQYFGPGTRLTVT.

Many counts were recorded for this clonotype. The chain carries TRBV9 and TRBJ1-1; D unresolved. Trimming pared 0 bases from V and 1 base from J, leaving 4 bases between. This CDR3 contains 13 residues. CDR1 and CDR2 (germline): SGDLS, YYNGEE. The CDR3 loop reads CASSVVSNTEAFF. The CDR3, as DNA: TGTGCCAGCAGCGTAGTATCGAACACTGAAGCTTTCTTT.

This clonotype was detected only a few times. With a much larger clone just one base away, this may be a read error. The chain links TRBV2 to TRBJ1-2; D remains ambiguous. V was pared by 1 base and J by 6 bases, with 6 bases between. CDR3 size: 12 residues. The germline V gene encodes CDR1 SNHLY and CDR2 FYNNEI. The CDR3 region is CASSEVGNGYTF. The CDR3 DNA sequence: TGTGCCAGCAGTGAAGTGGGGAATGGCTACACCTTC.

This clonotype came up a few times. The chain uses TRBV5-1 and TRBJ2-1; D may be TRBD1 (6 bases). The CDR3 consists of 14 residues. Trimming left V 0 bases short and J 9 bases short, with 13 bases between. Germline values: CDR1 SGHRS, CDR2 YFSETQ. CDR3 bases: TGCGCCAGCAGCTTGGGCACAGGGACGGGTGAGCAGTTCTTC. It yields the protein CASSLGTGTGEQFF.

By frequency in the sample, this clonotype is medium-sized. Written as DNA, the CDR3 is TGTGCCAGCAGCTTATATGTCAGGGCCAATGAGCAGTTCTTC. Protein: CASSLYVRANEQFF. The chain couples TRBV7-2 to TRBJ2-1; maybe TRBD1 (5 bases). V was shortened by 2 bases and J by 6 bases, with 11 bases between the two germline ends. The CDR3 runs 14 residues. The V gene's germline CDR1 is SGHTA and CDR2 FQGNSA.

A single count supports this clonotype. This likely comes from a read error, as the CDR3 has no conserved phenylalanine or tryptophan at its end. The DNA is left out, because the CDR3 cannot be placed on it with certainty; the CDR3 is given as TCRdb lists it. This chain joins TRBV20-1 and TRBJ2-5; the table's D call, TRBD2, was not checked against the DNA. The CDR3 is 12 amino acids long, termini counted. Germline V gene data show CDR1 as DFQATT and CDR2 as SNEGSKA (reference sequence). CDR3: CSARDEVAWETL.

This clonotype was seen a handful of times. V usage is TRBV6-5 and J usage is TRBJ2-7, with 10 positions matching TRBD1. This CDR3 contains 17 residues. J gave up 0 bases and V 2 bases, and 7 bases lay outside the gene matches. Germline V gene lookup returns CDR1 MNHEY and CDR2 SVGAGI. The CDR3 region has the DNA TGTGCCAGCAGTTACCAAAAGACAGGGGGCCTCTCCTACGAGCAGTACTTC. This sequence encodes CASSYQKTGGLSYEQYF.

The J gene is TRBJ2-1, the V gene TRBV12-3 or TRBV12-4, with 10 nucleotides matching TRBD2. Trimming cost V 6 bases and J 0 bases; bases outside gene matches: 14. The CDR3 contains 19 residues. The CDR3 region has the DNA TGTGCCAGCAGGGCGATGTTGGTAGCGGGGGGATTCTCCTACAATGAGCAGTTCTTC. Protein: CASRAMLVAGGFSYNEQFF.

This clonotype was recorded at least ten times. This chain uses TRBV6-1 with TRBJ1-1; D uncertain. The ends were cut back, 1 base at V and 1 base at J, with 10 bases in the middle. Germline V gene data show CDR1 as MNHNS and CDR2 as SASEGT. The CDR3 is made up of 15 amino acids. This chain's CDR3 is CASSEGMVGNTEAFF. CDR3 nucleotide sequence: TGTGCCAGCAGTGAAGGGATGGTTGGGAACACTGAAGCTTTCTTT.

The chain employs TRBV19 and TRBJ2-1, with TRBD1 as a possible D gene (6 bases). The CDR3 sequence is 15 residues long. Trimming cost V 7 bases and J 2 bases, with 15 bases left between them. Germline V gene lookup returns CDR1 LNHDA and CDR2 SQIVND (reference sequence). The CDR3 DNA sequence: TGTGCCAGTACCCTTGGTGGGGGCGCCTACAATGAGCAGTTCTTC. This encodes CASTLGGGAYNEQFF.

The chain couples TRBV7-8 to TRBJ2-5, with D perhaps matching TRBD1 (5 bases). Per germline, CDR1 SGHVS and CDR2 FQNEAQ. V was pared by 2 bases and J by 4 bases, with 11 bases between. This CDR3 region has 14 residues. The DNA for the CDR3 is TGTGCCAGCAGCTTACAGGGCCCCCCAGAGACCCAGTACTTC. Its translation: CASSLQGPPETQYF.

The chain joins TRBV4-1 to TRBJ1-1; 7 bases fit TRBD1. The CDR3 covers 16 residues. The junction had 5 bases not matched to a gene; V was cut back by 0 bases and J by 1 base. Per germline, CDR1 MGHRA and CDR2 YSYEKL. In nucleotides, the CDR3 is TGCGCCAGCAGCCAAGAATGGGGGACAGCGAACACTGAAGCTTTCTTT. Its protein product is CASSQEWGTANTEAFF.

The chain combines TRBV6-8 with TRBJ2-7, with D possibly called TRBD1 or TRBD2 (5 bases each). Germline V CDR1 and CDR2: MNHGY, SAAAGT. The CDR3 consists of 13 residues. Trimming cost V 2 bases and J 0 bases, with 5 bases left between them. The CDR3 DNA sequence: TGTGCCAGCAGTTACGGGGGCTCCTACGAGCAGTACTTC. Protein product: CASSYGGSYEQYF.

This clonotype was counted only a few times. The CDR3 protein is CASSLTGYNSPLHF. DNA for the CDR3: TGTGCCAGCAGCTTAACGGGATATAATTCACCCCTCCACTTT. This chain joins TRBV11-2 and TRBJ1-6; D ambiguous. Germline V CDR1 and CDR2: SGHAT, FQNNGV. The V gene lost 2 bases and the J gene lost 4 bases, with 6 bases spanning the gap. This CDR3 region has 14 residues.

Here the CDR3 DNA reads TGTGCCAGCAGCTTAGGGTGGGGGGGATTATACGAGCAGTACTTC. Translating it yields CASSLGWGGLYEQYF. The chain uses TRBV7-2 and TRBJ2-7, with 7 bases fitting TRBD2. Germline assignment: CDR1 SGHTA and CDR2 FQGNSA. V was clipped by 1 base and J by 4 bases; unmatched bases: 7. The CDR3 has 15 residues.

This rearrangement joins TRBV7-8 to TRBJ1-2; TRBD1 is a possible D gene (6 bases). The germline CDR1 and CDR2 sequences are SGHVS and FQNEAQ. The CDR3 runs 15 residues. V lost 4 bases to trimming and J lost 3 bases, with 15 bases between them. CDR3 region: CASSSGGHRDYGYTF. The CDR3 bases are TGTGCCAGCAGCTCGGGGGGGCACAGAGACTATGGCTACACCTTC.

This clonotype was found once. The J gene is TRBJ1-4, the V gene TRBV27; D might be TRBD1 (6 bases). Germline V CDR1 and CDR2: MNHEY, SMNVEV (reference sequence). V lost 0 bases and J lost 7, with 12 bases in between. This CDR3 contains 15 residues. CDR3 sequence (DNA): TGTGCCAGCAGTTTATCCATCGCAGGGGCTGAAAAACTGTTTTTT. As protein: CASSLSIAGAEKLFF.